This T cell receptor beta chain was sequenced in a study of CD8+ T cells in alopecia areata. RNA extraction was followed by reverse transcription into cDNA, which acted as the sequencing template. The method was immunoSEQ multiplex PCR; TCRdb's version includes in-frame clones alone and lacks a portion of them. The sample holds around 150,000 clones, 65% to 90% seen once. Comments on this clone: Its antigen is still unknown.

Notes on the study in general: Researchers report lesional scalp, most notably alopecia totalis/universalis, outstripped normal scalp in clonality.

The V gene lost 6 bases and the J gene lost 0 bases, with 9 bases spanning the gap. From germline, CDR1 is SQVTM and CDR2 ANQGSEA. CDR3 length: 12 amino acids. Stated treatment: oral pan-JAK inhibitor, 5-10 mg twice daily. From alopecia areata patients, lesional scalp punch biopsies and peripheral blood were collected. The sample consisted of CD8+ T cells sorted from blood, taken at week 4, from a patient treated with tofacitinib. J is TRBJ2-7 and V is TRBV29-1; D unresolved. This TCR came from a human donor with alopecia areata. The CDR3 reads CSVGRSSYEQYF. Here the CDR3 DNA reads TGCAGCGTAGGACGGAGCTCCTACGAGCAGTACTTC.